This T cell receptor (beta chain) was sequenced during a study of cytomegalovirus exposure and HLA in healthy donors. 60 Vbeta and 13 Jbeta primers were used in PCR. Clones were sequenced by immunoSEQ multiplex PCR, and TCRdb holds only the in-frame ones, with some missing. This table has some 130,000 clones, less than 85% appearing once. The CDR3 extends over 13 amino acids. The germline V gene has CDR1 SGHTA and CDR2 FQGNSA. As concerns this clone: One junction end does not reproduce the germline sequence, and a read error may be involved.

The TCR comes from a young man in good health and CMV-seronegative. Material for sequencing was PBMCs. The chain employs TRBV7-2 and TRBJ2-7; 8 nucleotides align to TRBD2. CDR3 DNA: TGTGCCAGCAGCTACCCTCGGGGGGGGCCTGACGCCTTC. This gives the protein CASSYPRGGPDAF. Combining the CDR3 with reference TRBV7-2 and TRBJ2-7 gives the whole variable domain GAGVSQSPSNKVTEKGKDVELRCDPISGHTALYWYRQSLGQGLEFLIYFQGNSAPDKSGLPSDRFSAERTGGSVSTLTIQRTQQEDSAVYLCASSYPRGGPDAFGPGTRLTVT.